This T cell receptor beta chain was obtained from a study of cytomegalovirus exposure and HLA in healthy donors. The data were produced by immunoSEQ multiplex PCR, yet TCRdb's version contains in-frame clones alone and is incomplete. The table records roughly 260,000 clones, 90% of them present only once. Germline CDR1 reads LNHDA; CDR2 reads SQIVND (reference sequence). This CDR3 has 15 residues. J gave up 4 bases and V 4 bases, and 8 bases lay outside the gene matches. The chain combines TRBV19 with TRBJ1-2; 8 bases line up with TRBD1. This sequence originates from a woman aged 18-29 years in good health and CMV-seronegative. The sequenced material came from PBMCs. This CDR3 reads CASSSQGQGGYGYTF. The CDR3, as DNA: TGTGCCAGTAGTAGCCAAGGACAGGGCGGCTATGGCTACACCTTC.